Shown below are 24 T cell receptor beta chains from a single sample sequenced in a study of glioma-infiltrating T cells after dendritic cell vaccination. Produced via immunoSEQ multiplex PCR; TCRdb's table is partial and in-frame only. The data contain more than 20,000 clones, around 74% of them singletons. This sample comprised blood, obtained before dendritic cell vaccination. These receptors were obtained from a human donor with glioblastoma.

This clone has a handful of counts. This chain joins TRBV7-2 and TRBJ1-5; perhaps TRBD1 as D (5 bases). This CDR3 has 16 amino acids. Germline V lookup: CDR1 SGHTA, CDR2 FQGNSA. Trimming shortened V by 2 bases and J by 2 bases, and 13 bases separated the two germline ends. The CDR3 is CASSLTQGSGNQPQHF. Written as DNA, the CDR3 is TGTGCCAGCAGCTTAACCCAGGGATCGGGCAATCAGCCCCAGCATTTT.

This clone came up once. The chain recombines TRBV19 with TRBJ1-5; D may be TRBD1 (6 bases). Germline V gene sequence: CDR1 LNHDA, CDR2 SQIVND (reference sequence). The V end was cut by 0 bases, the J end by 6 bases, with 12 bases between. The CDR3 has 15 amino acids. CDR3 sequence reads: CASSIEGAKVQPQHF. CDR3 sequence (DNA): TGTGCCAGTAGTATAGAGGGGGCGAAGGTTCAGCCCCAGCATTTT.

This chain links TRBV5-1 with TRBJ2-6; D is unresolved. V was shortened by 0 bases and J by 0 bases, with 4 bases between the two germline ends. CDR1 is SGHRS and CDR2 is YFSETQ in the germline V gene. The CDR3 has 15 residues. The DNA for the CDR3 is TGCGCCAGCAGCTTGGAAGCCTCTGGGGCCAACGTCCTGACTTTC. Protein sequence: CASSLEASGANVLTF.

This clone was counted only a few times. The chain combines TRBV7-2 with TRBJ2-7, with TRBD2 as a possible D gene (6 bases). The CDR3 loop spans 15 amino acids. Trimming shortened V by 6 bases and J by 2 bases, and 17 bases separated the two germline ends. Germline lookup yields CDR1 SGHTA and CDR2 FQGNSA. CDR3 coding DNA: TGTGCCAGCAGTCCGAACCGGGACTCTCCCTACGAGCAGTACTTC. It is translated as CASSPNRDSPYEQYF.

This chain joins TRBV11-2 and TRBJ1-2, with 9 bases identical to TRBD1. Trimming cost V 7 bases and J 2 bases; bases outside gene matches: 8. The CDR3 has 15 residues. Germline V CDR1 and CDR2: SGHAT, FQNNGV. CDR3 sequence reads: CASTPGQGINYGYTF. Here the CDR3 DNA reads TGTGCCAGCACCCCGGGACAGGGAATAAACTATGGCTACACCTTC.

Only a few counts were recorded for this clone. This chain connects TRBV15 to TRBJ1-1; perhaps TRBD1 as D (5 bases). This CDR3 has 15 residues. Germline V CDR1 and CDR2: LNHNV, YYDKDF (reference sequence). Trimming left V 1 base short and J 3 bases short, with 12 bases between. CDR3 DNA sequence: TGTGCCACCAGCAGAGTGACGGGGGGATACACTGAAGCTTTCTTT. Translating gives CATSRVTGGYTEAFF.

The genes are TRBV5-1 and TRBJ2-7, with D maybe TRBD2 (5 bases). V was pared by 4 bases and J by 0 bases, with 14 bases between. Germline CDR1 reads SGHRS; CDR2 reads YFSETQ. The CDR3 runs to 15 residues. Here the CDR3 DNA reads TGCGCCAGCAGCCAAGGACCTGGGAGCTCCTACGAGCAGTACTTC. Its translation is CASSQGPGSSYEQYF.

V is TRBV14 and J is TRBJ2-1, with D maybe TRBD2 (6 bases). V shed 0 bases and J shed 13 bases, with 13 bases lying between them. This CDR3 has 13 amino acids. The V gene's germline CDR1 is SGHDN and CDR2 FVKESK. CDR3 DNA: TGTGCCAGCAGCCAAGATCGGAGGGCGCCCCAGTTCTTC. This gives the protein CASSQDRRAPQFF.

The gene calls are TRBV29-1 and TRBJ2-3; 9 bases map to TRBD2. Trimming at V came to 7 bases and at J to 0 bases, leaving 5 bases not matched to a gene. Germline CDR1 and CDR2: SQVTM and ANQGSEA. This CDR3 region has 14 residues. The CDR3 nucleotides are TGCAGCGCTCCAACTAGCGGGAGCACAGATACGCAGTATTTT. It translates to CSAPTSGSTDTQYF.

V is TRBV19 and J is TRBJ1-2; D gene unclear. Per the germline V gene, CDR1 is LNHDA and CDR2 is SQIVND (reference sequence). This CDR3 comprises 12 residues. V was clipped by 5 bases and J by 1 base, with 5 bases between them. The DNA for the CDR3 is TGTGCCAGTAGTGAGGTTAACTATGGCTACACCTTC. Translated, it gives CASSEVNYGYTF. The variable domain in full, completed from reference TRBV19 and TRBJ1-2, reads DGGITQSPKYLFRKEGQNVTLSCEQNLNHDAMYWYRQDPGQGLRLIYYSQIVNDFQKGDIAEGYSVSREKKESFPLTVTSAQKNPTAFYLCASSEVNYGYTFGSGTRLTVV.

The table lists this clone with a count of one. This CDR3 is CASSVDRDDQFF. The CDR3 bases are TGTGCCAGCAGCGTGGACAGGGACGACCAGTTCTTC. This rearrangement joins TRBV11-1 to TRBJ2-1; the match to TRBD1 covers 8 bases. Germline assignment: CDR1 SGHAT and CDR2 FQDESV (reference sequence). The length of the CDR3 is 12 residues. V shed 5 bases and J 13 bases; nucleotides not matched to a gene: 7.

Written as DNA, the CDR3 is TGTGCCAGTAGTAGTCTAGCGGGAGGGGAAGAGACCCAGTACTTC. Protein sequence: CASSSLAGGEETQYF. The V gene is TRBV19, the J gene TRBJ2-5, with 12 bases that match TRBD2. The germline CDR1 and CDR2 sequences are LNHDA and SQIVND (reference sequence). This CDR3 has 15 amino acids. Unmatched junction bases numbered 3, after V lost 4 bases and J lost 3 bases.

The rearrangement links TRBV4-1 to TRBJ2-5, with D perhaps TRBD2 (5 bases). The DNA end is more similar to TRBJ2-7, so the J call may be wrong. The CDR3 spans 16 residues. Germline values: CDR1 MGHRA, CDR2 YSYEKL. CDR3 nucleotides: TGCGCCAGCAGCCAAGATCATCCGGCGTCCGGGAACGAGCAGTACTTC. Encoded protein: CASSQDHPASGNEQYF.

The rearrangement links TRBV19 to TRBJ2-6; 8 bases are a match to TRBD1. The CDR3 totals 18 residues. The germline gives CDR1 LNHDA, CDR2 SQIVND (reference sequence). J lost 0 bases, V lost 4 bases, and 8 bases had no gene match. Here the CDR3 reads CASSRVGQVPSGANVLTF. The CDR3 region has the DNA TGTGCCAGTAGTAGAGTGGGACAGGTGCCCTCTGGGGCCAACGTCCTGACTTTC.

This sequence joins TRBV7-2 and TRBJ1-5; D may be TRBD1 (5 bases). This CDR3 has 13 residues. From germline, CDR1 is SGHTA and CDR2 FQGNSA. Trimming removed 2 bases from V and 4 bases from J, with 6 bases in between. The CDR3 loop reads CASSLKGNQPQHF. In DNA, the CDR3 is TGTGCCAGCAGCTTAAAGGGGAATCAGCCCCAGCATTTT. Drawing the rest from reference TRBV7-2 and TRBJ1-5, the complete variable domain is GAGVSQSPSNKVTEKGKDVELRCDPISGHTALYWYRQSLGQGLEFLIYFQGNSAPDKSGLPSDRFSAERTGGSVSTLTIQRTQQEDSAVYLCASSLKGNQPQHFGDGTRLSIL.

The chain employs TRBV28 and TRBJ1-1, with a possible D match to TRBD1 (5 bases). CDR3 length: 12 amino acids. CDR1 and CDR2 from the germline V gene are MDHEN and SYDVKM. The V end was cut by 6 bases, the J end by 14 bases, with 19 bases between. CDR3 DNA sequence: TGTGCCAGCAGCACTAAGGGGCACCCCCAGTTCTTT. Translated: CASSTKGHPQFF.

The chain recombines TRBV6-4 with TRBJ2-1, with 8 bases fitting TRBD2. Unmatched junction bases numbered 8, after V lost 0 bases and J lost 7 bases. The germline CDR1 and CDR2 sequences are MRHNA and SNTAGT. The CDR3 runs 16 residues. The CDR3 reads CASSDSAGGPLNEQFF. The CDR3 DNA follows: TGTGCCAGCAGTGACTCGGCGGGAGGACCCTTAAATGAGCAGTTCTTC.

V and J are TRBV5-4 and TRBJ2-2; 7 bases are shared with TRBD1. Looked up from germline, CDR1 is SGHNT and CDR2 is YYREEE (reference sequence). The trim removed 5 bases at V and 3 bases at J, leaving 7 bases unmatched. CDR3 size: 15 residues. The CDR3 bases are TGTGCCAGCAGGGTGACAGGGCTCCACACCGGGGAGCTGTTTTTT. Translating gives CASRVTGLHTGELFF.

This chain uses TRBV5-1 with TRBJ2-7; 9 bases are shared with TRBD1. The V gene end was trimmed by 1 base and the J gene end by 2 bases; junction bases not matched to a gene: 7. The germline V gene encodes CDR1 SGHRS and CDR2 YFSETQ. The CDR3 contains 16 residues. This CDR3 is CASSLRGGQGAYEQYF. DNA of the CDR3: TGCGCCAGCAGCTTGAGGGGGGGACAGGGAGCCTACGAGCAGTACTTC.

The CDR3 nucleotides read TGTGCCAGCAGTCCCGGGACAGGGGGCCCAGAAGATACGCAGTATTTT. As protein: CASSPGTGGPEDTQYF. The rearrangement joins TRBV6-4 to TRBJ2-3, with 12 bases lining up with TRBD1. The germline gives CDR1 MRHNA, CDR2 SNTAGT. V dropped 5 bases and J dropped 5; count of bases not matched to a gene: 8. CDR3 length: 16 amino acids.

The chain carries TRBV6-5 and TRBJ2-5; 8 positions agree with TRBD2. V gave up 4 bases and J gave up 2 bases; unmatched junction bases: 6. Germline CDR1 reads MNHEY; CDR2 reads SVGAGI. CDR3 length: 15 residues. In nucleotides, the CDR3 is TGTGCCAGCAGTTCCGTTGAGCGGGGGCAAGAGACCCAGTACTTC. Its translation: CASSSVERGQETQYF.

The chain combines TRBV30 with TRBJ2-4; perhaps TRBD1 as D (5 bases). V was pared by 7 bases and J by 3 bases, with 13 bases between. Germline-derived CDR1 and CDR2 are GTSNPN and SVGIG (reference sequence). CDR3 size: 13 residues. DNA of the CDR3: TGTGCCTTCCAGGGTCTCTACAAAAACATTCAGTACTTC. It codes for CAFQGLYKNIQYF. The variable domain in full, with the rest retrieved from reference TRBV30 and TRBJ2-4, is SQTIHQWPATLVQPVGSPLSLECTVEGTSNPNLYWYRQAAGRGLQLLFYSVGIGQISSEVPQNLSASRPQDRQFILSSKKLLLSDSGFYLCAFQGLYKNIQYFGAGTRLSVL.

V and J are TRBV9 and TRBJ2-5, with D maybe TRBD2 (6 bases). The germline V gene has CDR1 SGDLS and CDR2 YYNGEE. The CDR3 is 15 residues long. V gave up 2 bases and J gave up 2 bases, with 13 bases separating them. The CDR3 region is CASSVSGGKQETQYF. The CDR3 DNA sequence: TGTGCCAGCAGCGTTTCTGGGGGGAAGCAAGAGACCCAGTACTTC.

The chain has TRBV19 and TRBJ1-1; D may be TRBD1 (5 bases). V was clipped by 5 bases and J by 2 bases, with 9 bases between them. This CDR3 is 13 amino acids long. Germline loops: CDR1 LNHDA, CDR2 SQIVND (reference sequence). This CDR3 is CASSQDINTEAFF. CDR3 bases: TGTGCCAGTAGTCAGGACATTAACACTGAAGCTTTCTTT.